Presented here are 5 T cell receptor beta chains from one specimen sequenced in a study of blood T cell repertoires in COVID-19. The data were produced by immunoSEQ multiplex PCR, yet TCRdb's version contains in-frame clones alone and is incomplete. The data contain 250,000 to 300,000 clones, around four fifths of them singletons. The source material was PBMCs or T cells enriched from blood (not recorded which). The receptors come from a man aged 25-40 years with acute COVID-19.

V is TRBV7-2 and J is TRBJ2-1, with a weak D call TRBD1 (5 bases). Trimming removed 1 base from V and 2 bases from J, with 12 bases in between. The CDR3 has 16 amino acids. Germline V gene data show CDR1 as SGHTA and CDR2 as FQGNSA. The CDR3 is CASSLEGAVTYNEQFF. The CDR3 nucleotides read TGTGCCAGCAGCTTAGAAGGGGCGGTTACCTACAATGAGCAGTTCTTC.

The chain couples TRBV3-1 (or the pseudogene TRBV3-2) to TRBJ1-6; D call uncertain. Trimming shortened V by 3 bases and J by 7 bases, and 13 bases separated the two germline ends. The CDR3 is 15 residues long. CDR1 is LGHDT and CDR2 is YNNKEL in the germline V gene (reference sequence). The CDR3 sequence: CASSQTSGRNSPLHF. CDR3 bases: TGTGCCAGCAGCCAGACGTCAGGTCGAAATTCACCCCTCCACTTT.

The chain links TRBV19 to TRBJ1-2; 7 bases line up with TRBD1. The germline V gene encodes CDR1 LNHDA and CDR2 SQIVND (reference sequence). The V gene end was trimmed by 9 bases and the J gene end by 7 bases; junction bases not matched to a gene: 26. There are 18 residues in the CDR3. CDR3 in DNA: TGTGCCAGCCAGGAGGGGATAATGGCGGGACAGAAACGGTTTGGCTACACCTTC. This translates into CASQEGIMAGQKRFGYTF.

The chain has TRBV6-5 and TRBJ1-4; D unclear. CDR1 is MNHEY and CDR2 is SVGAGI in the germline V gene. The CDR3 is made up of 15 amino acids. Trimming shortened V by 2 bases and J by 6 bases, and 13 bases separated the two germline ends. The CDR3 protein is CASSYPSTTDEKLFF. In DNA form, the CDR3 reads TGTGCCAGCAGTTACCCTAGCACGACGGATGAAAAACTGTTTTTT.

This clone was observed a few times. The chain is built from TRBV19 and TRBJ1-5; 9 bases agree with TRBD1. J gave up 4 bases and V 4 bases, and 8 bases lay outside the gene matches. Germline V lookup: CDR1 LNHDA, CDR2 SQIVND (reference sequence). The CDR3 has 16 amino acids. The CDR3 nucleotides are TGTGCCAGTAGTACAGCGGACAGGGGCACTAATCAGCCCCAGCATTTT. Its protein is CASSTADRGTNQPQHF.